This T cell receptor beta chain was sequenced in a study of response to subunit inactivated influenza vaccine. This clonotype has a handful of counts. The antigen is undetermined. V dropped 1 base and J dropped 11 bases, with 17 bases sitting between them. The germline V gene encodes CDR1 SGHTA and CDR2 FQGNSA. The CDR3 has 14 amino acids. TCRdb re-called the RT-PCR reads with MiXCR, one entry per CDR3 protein. The sample shows about 570,000 distinct CDR3 sequences, approximately 10% of them seen only once. Whole-study findings and limits: That few new T cells are recruited by each seasonal influenza vaccination was the authors' suggestion.

Separately, the same data were catalogued under a study of T cells expressing NK-cell markers. As that study records: cDNA encoding TCR beta was synthesized via 5'RACE template switching incorporating UMIs. With an anti-gamma-delta TCR antibody, sorting in several experiments was kept to alpha-beta TCR T cells. Of the CD8+ T cell pool in roughly 6 donors, roughly 1.0-7.0% was accounted for by dominant NKG2C+ clonotypes. Certain NKG2C+ T cell clones were expanded, and their HCMV specificity remained unclear.

Material: PBMCs from blood, obtained on the day of vaccination. This chain uses TRBV7-2 with TRBJ1-1; perhaps TRBD1 as D (5 bases). This TCR derives from a man over 45 who received an inactivated influenza vaccine. CDR3 in amino acids: CASSLGQNVGTAFF. The CDR3 DNA follows: TGTGCCAGCAGCTTAGGACAGAACGTCGGGACGGCTTTCTTT.